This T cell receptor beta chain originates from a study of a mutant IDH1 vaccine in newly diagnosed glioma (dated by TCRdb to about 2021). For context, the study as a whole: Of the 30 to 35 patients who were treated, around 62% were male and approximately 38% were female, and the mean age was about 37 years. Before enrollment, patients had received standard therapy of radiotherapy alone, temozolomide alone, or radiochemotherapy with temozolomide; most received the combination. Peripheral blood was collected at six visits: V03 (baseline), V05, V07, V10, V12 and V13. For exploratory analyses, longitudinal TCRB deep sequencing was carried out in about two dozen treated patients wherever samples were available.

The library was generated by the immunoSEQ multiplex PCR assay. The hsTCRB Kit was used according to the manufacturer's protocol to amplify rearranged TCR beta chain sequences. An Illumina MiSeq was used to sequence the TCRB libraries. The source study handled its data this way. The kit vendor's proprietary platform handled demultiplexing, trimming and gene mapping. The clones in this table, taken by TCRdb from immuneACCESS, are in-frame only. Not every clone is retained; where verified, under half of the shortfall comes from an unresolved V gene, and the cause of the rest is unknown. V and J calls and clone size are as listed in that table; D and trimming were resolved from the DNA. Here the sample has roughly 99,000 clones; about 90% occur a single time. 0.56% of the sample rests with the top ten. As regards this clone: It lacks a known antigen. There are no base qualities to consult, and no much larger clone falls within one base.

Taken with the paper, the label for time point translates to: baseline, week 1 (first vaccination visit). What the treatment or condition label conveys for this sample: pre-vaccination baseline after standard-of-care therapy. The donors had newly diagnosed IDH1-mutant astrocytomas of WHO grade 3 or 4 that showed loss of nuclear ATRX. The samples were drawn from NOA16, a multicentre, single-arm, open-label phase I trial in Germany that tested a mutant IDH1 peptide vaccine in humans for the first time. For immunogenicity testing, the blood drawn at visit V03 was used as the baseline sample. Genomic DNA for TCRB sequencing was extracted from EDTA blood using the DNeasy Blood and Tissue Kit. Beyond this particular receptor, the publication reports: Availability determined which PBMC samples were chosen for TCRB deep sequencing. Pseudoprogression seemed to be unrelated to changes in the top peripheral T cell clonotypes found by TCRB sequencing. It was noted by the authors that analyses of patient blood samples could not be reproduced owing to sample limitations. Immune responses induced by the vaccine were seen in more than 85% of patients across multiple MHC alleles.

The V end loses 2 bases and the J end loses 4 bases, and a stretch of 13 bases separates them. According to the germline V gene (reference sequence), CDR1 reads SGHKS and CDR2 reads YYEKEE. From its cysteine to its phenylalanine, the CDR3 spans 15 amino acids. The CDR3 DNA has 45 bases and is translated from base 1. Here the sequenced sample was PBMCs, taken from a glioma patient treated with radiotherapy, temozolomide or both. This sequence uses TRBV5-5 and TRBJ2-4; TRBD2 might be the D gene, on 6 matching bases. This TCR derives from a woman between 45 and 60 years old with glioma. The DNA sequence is TGTGCCAGCAGCTTCGGCGGGGTACCAAAAAACATTCAGTACTTC. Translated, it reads CASSFGGVPKNIQYF.